What follows is one T cell receptor beta chain and its context. Antigen specificity is unknown. This specimen comes from a study of response to subunit inactivated influenza vaccine. Findings and limits, study-wide: The authors suggested that few new T cells are recruited per seasonal influenza vaccination.

The CDR3 length is 14 residues. The J segment lost 11 bases and the V segment lost 6 bases, leaving 9 bases of the junction unmatched. TCRdb redid the calling of the RT-PCR reads with MiXCR, one entry per CDR3 protein. The sample carries about 300,000 distinct CDR3 sequences, about a fifth recorded once. The clonotype comes from a man aged 50-75 years who received an inactivated influenza vaccine. The V gene is TRBV12-3 or TRBV12-4, the J gene TRBJ1-6, with 8 bases aligning to TRBD1. The sequencing here drew on PBMCs from blood, taken 21 months after vaccination. CDR3 protein: CASSPGQELTPLHF. In DNA form, the CDR3 reads TGTGCCAGCAGCCCGGGACAGGAGTTGACACCCCTCCACTTT.